This TCR beta chain was sequenced during a study of cytomegalovirus exposure and HLA in healthy donors. Points from the study as a whole: Several of the most significant clusters appeared linked to common viral pathogens, based on a later analysis. Most TCRs appeared rarely, but some public TCRs recurred in many donors.

A note on this clone: Its antigen is still unknown.

Primers: 60 Vbeta forward and 13 Jbeta reverse. This table comes from immunoSEQ multiplex PCR, and its TCRdb copy is limited to in-frame clones, with some not included. The sample includes 100,000 to 150,000 clones, roughly 73% of them seen just once. The CDR3 totals 14 residues. The trim removed 4 bases at V and 7 bases at J, leaving 9 bases unmatched. From germline, CDR1 is LNHDA and CDR2 SQIVND (reference sequence). The sequenced sample was PBMCs. The genes are TRBV19 and TRBJ1-2; 7 nucleotides agree with TRBD1. This TCR derives from a man aged 55 to 70 in good health and CMV-seropositive. CDR3 in amino acids: CASSTRTGFPGYTF. The CDR3 nucleotides are TGTGCCAGTAGTACTAGGACAGGATTTCCTGGCTACACCTTC.